The 8 T cell receptor beta chains below all came from one sample that was sequenced in a study of T-cell reconstitution after alpha-beta-depleted transplantation in children. Construction of the TCRbeta library involved unique molecular identifiers. One entry per CDR3 protein, called by TCRdb with MiXCR from the PCR reads. Here the sample spans around 400,000 distinct CDR3 sequences, around 21% being singletons. The sample consisted of PBMCs from the stem cell graft donor, taken from the stem cell graft. The source of these receptors is a human donor who donated a stem cell graft to a child with acute myeloid leukemia.

This clonotype has at least ten counts. The chain recombines TRBV10-3 with TRBJ2-7; D gene ambiguous. From germline, CDR1 is ENHRY and CDR2 SYGVKD. The length of the CDR3 is 13 residues. The V gene lost 2 bases and the J gene lost 2 bases, with 7 bases spanning the gap. The CDR3 nucleotides are TGTGCCATCAGTGAGGGCAAAACCTACGAGCAGTACTTC. Protein: CAISEGKTYEQYF.

This clonotype was seen a handful of times. The chain employs TRBV18 and TRBJ2-1; no clear D gene. This CDR3 region has 17 residues. Trimming took off 1 base at V and 7 bases at J, with 20 bases between the two ends. From germline, CDR1 is KGHSH and CDR2 LQKENI. CDR3 DNA: TGTGCCAGCTCACCACTGCCCGTTGCGTCGGCTTGGAATGAGCAGTTCTTC. This gives the protein CASSPLPVASAWNEQFF. The full variable domain, rest sourced from reference TRBV18 and TRBJ2-1, is NAGVMQNPRHLVRRRGQEARLRCSPMKGHSHVYWYRQLPEEGLKFMVYLQKENIIDESGMPKERFSAEFPKEGPSILRIQQVVRGDSAAYFCASSPLPVASAWNEQFFGPGTRLTVL.

This clonotype was seen more than once but under ten times. The gene calls are TRBV5-1 and TRBJ2-1, with 14 bases identical to TRBD2. Germline V gene sequence: CDR1 SGHRS, CDR2 YFSETQ. V lost 1 base and J lost 1; bases outside the gene matches: 10. This CDR3 has 20 residues. DNA for the CDR3: TGCGCCAGCAGCTTGACCGTAGGGACTAGCGGGAGTTTGTCCTACAATGAGCAGTTCTTC. Its translation: CASSLTVGTSGSLSYNEQFF.

Ten or more counts support this clonotype. The chain couples TRBV7-3 to TRBJ2-3; 9 bases map to TRBD2. The CDR3 runs 13 residues. The V gene end was trimmed by 6 bases and the J gene end by 5 bases; junction bases not matched to a gene: 3. From germline, CDR1 is SGHTA and CDR2 FQGTGA. The CDR3 bases are TGTGCCAGCAGTCGTAGCGGGAGAGATACGCAGTATTTT. This translates into CASSRSGRDTQYF.

The sample holds many counts of this clonotype. The chain carries TRBV25-1 and TRBJ2-2; D call uncertain. This CDR3 is built from 12 residues. Looked up from germline, CDR1 is MGHDK and CDR2 is SYGVNS. Deletions cut 5 bases from V and 6 bases from J, with 7 bases between. The CDR3 nucleotides read TGTGCCAGCAGTTTTGGGGCCGGGGAGCTGTTTTTT. Translated, it gives CASSFGAGELFF.

The chain uses TRBV28 and TRBJ2-3, with D possibly TRBD1 on 7 matching bases. Per germline, CDR1 MDHEN and CDR2 SYDVKM. V was clipped by 3 bases and J by 6 bases, with 10 bases between them. This CDR3 region has 13 residues. CDR3 sequence reads: CASSFRGRDTQYF. The CDR3 region has the DNA TGTGCCAGCAGTTTCAGGGGGAGGGATACGCAGTATTTT.

This clonotype came up a few times. V usage is TRBV7-2 and J usage is TRBJ2-5, with TRBD2 matching over 9 bases. Unmatched junction bases numbered 7, after V lost 7 bases and J lost 4 bases. The length of the CDR3 is 14 residues. CDR1 and CDR2 from the germline V gene are SGHTA and FQGNSA. CDR3 residues: CASTRVAGAETQYF. The CDR3 DNA is TGTGCCAGCACCCGGGTAGCGGGAGCAGAGACCCAGTACTTC.

The rearrangement joins TRBV7-9 to TRBJ1-2; TRBD1 agrees at 11 bases. CDR3 length equals 14 residues. The J segment lost 7 bases and the V segment lost 5 bases, leaving 6 bases of the junction unmatched. CDR1 is SEHNR and CDR2 is FQNEAQ in the germline V gene (reference sequence). This CDR3 is CASSPWDRGFGYTF. The CDR3 bases are TGTGCCAGCAGCCCCTGGGACAGGGGGTTTGGCTACACCTTC.